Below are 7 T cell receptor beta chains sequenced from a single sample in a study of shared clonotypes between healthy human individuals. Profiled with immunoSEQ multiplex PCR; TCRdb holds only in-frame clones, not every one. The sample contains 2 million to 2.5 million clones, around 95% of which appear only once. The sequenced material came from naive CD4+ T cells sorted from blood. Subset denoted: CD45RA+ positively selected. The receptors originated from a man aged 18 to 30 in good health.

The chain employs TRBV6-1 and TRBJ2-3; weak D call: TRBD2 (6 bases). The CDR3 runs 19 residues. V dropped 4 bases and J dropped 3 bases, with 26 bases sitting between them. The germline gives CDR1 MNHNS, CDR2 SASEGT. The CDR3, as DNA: TGTGCCAGCAGTGCTCGGCGAGGAACTGGGGTGGAGGGGACAGATACGCAGTATTTT. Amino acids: CASSARRGTGVEGTDTQYF.

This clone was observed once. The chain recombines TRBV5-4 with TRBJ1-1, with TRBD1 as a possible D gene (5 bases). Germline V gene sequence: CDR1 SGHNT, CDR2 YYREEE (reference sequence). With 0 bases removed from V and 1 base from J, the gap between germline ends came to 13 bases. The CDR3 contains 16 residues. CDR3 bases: TGTGCCAGCAGCTTGGTACCAGGGCCGACGAACACTGAAGCTTTCTTT. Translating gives CASSLVPGPTNTEAFF. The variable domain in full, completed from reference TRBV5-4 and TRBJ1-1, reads ETGVTQSPTHLIKTRGQQVTLRCSSQSGHNTVSWYQQALGQGPQFIFQYYREEENGRGNFPPRFSGLQFPNYSSELNVNALELDDSALYLCASSLVPGPTNTEAFFGQGTRLTVV.

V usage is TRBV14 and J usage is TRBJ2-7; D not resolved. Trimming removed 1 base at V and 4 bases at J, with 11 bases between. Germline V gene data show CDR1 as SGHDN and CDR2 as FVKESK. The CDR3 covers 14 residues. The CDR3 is CASSQGVWAYEQYF. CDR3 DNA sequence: TGTGCCAGCAGCCAAGGGGTATGGGCGTACGAGCAGTACTTC.

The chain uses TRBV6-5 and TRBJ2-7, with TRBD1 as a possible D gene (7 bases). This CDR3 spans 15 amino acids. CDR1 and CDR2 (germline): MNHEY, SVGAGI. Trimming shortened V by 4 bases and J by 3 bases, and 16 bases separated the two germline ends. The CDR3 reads CASSSGRQGGYEQYF. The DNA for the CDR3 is TGTGCCAGCAGTTCCGGGAGACAGGGAGGCTACGAGCAGTACTTC.

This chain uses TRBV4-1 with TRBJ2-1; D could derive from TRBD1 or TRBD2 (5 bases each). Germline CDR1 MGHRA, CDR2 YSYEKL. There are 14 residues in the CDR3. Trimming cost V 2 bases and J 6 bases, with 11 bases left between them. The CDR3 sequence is CASSQWDGLNEQFF. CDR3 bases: TGCGCCAGCAGCCAATGGGACGGCCTCAATGAGCAGTTCTTC.

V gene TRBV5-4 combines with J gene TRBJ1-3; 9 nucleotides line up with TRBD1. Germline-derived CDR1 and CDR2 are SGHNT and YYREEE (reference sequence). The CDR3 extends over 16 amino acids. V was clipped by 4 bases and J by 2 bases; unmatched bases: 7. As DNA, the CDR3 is TGTGCCAGCAGCCGGGGACAGGGAAGAGCTGGAAACACCATATATTTT. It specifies CASSRGQGRAGNTIYF.

CDR3 residues: CASSETINYGYTF. CDR3 sequence (DNA): TGTGCCAGCAGTGAGACAATCAACTATGGCTACACCTTC. V is TRBV2 and J is TRBJ1-2; D call uncertain. The CDR3 is 13 amino acids. The V end lost 3 bases, the J end lost 2 bases, and 7 bases lay between the germline ends. The germline gives CDR1 SNHLY, CDR2 FYNNEI.